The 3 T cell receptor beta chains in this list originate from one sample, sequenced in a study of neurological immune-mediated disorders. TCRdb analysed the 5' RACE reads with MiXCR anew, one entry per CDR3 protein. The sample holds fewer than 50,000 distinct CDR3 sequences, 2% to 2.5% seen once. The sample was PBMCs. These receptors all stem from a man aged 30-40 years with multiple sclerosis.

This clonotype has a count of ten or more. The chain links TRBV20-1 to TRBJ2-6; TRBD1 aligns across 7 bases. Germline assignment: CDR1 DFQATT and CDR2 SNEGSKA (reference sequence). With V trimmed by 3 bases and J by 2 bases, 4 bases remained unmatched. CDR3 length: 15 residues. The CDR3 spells CSARETGAGANVLTF. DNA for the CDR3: TGCAGTGCTAGGGAAACAGGGGCTGGGGCCAACGTCCTGACTTTC.

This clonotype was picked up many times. The CDR3 DNA follows: TGCAGTGCCACGGCCCACTCTGGAAACACCATATATTTT. This codes for CSATAHSGNTIYF. The chain combines TRBV20-1 with TRBJ1-3, with D unresolved. This CDR3 has 13 amino acids. V was trimmed by 6 bases and J by 0 bases, leaving 9 bases between them. Germline V gene sequence: CDR1 DFQATT, CDR2 SNEGSKA (reference sequence).

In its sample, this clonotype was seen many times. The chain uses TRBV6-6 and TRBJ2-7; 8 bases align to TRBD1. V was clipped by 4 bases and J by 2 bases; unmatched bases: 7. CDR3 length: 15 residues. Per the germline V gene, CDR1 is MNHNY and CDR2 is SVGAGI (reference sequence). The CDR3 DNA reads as TGTGCCAGCAGTTCGTCCGGGACAGGACCCTACGAGCAGTACTTC. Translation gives CASSSSGTGPYEQYF.